This T cell receptor (beta chain) was obtained from a study of graft-versus-host responses after intestinal transplantation. Looking at the study overall: All of the recipients had induction that used anti-thymocyte globulin, then tacrolimus and steroids for two to four years.

Clones were sequenced by immunoSEQ multiplex PCR, and TCRdb holds only the in-frame ones, with some missing. The table lists just over 20,000 clones, 89% of them singletons. Germline V gene data show CDR1 as SGHAT and CDR2 as FQNNGV. The CDR3 has 13 amino acids. V was shortened by 4 bases and J by 4 bases, with 10 bases between the two germline ends. The sequence derives from a human patient who received an intestinal transplant, so some T cells may come from the graft donor. Here the sequenced sample was PBMCs, taken roughly 65 days after intestinal transplantation. J is TRBJ2-5 and V is TRBV11-2; D gene ambiguous. CDR3 region: CASSSLRLETQYF. The CDR3 DNA reads TGTGCCAGCAGCTCCCTTCGTTTAGAGACCCAGTACTTC.